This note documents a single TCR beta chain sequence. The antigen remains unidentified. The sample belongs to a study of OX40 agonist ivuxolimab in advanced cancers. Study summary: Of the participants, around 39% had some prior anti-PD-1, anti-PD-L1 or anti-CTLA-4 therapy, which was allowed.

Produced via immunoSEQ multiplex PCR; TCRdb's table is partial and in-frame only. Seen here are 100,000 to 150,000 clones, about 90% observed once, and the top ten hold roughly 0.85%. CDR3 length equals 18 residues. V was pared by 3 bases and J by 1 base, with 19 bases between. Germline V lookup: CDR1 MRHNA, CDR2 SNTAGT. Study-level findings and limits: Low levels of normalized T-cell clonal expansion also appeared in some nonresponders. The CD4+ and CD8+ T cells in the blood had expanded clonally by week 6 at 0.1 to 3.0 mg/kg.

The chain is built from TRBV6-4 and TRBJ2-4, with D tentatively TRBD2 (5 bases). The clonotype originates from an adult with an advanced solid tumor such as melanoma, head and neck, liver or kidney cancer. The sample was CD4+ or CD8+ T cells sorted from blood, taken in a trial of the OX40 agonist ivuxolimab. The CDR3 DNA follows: TGTGCCAGCAGTGAGAGACTACCCCGCCCGATCGCCAAAAACATTCAGTACTTC. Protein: CASSERLPRPIAKNIQYF.